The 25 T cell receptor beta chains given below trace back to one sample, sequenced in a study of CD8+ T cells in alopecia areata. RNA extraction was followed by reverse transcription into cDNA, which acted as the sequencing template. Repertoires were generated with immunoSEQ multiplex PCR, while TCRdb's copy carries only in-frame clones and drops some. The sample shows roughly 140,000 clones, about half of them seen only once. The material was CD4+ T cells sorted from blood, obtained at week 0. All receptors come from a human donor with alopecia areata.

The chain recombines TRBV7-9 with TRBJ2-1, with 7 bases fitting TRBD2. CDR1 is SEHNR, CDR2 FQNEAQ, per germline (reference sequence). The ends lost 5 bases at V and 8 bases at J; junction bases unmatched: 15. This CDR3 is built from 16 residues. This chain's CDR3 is CASSRGSSGLIHEQFF. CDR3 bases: TGTGCCAGCAGCCGGGGTTCTAGCGGCCTCATCCATGAGCAGTTCTTC.

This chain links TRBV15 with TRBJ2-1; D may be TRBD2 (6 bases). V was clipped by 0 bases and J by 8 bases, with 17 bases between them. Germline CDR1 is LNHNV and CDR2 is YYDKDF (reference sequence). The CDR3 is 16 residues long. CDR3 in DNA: TGTGCCACCAGCAGAGAGAAGGTGGGGGGAGTTTATGAGCAGTTCTTC. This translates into CATSREKVGGVYEQFF.

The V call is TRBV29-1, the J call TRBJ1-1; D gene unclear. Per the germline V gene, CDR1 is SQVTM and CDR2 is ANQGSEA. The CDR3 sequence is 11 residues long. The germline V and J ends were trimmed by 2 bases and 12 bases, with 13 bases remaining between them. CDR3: CSVELQDLTFF. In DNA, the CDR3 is TGCAGCGTTGAATTGCAGGACTTAACTTTCTTT.

CDR3 coding DNA: TGTGCCAGCAGCCCGGGACGGAACTCCTACGAGCAGTACTTC. It yields the protein CASSPGRNSYEQYF. The gene calls are TRBV11-2 and TRBJ2-7; D assignment may be TRBD1 or TRBD2 (5 bases each). Deletions cut 5 bases from V and 0 bases from J, with 11 bases between. Germline CDR1 is SGHAT and CDR2 is FQNNGV. The CDR3 covers 14 residues. The full variable domain, in which reference TRBV11-2 and TRBJ2-7 provide the parts outside the CDR3, is EAGVAQSPRYKIIEKRQSVAFWCNPISGHATLYWYQQILGQGPKLLIQFQNNGVVDDSQLPKDRFSAERLKGVDSTLKIQPAKLEDSAVYLCASSPGRNSYEQYFGPGTRLTVT.

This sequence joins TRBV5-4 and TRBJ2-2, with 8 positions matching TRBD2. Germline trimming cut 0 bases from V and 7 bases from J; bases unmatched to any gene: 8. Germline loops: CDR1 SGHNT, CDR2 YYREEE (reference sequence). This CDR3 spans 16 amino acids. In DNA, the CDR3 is TGTGCCAGCAGCTTGGACTTAGGCGGGAGGAACGGGGAGCTGTTTTTT. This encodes CASSLDLGGRNGELFF.

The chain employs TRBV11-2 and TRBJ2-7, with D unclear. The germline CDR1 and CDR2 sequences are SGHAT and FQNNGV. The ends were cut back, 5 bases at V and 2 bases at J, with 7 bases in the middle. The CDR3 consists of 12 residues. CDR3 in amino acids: CASSRPAYEQYF. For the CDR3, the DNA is TGTGCCAGCAGCCGCCCTGCCTACGAGCAGTACTTC. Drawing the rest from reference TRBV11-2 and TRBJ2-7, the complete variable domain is EAGVAQSPRYKIIEKRQSVAFWCNPISGHATLYWYQQILGQGPKLLIQFQNNGVVDDSQLPKDRFSAERLKGVDSTLKIQPAKLEDSAVYLCASSRPAYEQYFGPGTRLTVT.

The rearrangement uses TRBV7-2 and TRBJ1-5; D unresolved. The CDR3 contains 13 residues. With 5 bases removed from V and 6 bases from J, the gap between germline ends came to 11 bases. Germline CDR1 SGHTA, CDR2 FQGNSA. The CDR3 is CASSPQAGQPQHF. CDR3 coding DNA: TGTGCCAGCAGCCCCCAGGCGGGTCAGCCCCAGCATTTT.

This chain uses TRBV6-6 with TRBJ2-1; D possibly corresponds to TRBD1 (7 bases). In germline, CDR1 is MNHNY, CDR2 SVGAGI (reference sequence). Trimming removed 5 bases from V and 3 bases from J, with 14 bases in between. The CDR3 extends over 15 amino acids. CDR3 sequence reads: CASSRQGLIYNEQFF. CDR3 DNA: TGTGCCAGCAGTCGACAGGGACTCATCTACAATGAGCAGTTCTTC.

The CDR3: CAISELDRGDYGYTF. The DNA for the CDR3 is TGTGCCATCAGTGAGTTGGACAGGGGTGACTATGGCTACACCTTC. The chain links TRBV10-3 to TRBJ1-2; 9 bases align to TRBD1. The V and J ends lost 1 base and 3 bases, in that order; junction bases with no gene match: 3. CDR3 length: 15 residues. Germline CDR1 is ENHRY and CDR2 is SYGVKD.

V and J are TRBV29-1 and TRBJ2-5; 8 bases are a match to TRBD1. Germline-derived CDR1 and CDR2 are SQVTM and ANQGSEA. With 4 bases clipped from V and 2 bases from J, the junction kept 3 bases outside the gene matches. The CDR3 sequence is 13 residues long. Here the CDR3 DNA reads TGCAGCGTTGCGAGGACAGGGCAAGAGACCCAGTACTTC. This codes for CSVARTGQETQYF.

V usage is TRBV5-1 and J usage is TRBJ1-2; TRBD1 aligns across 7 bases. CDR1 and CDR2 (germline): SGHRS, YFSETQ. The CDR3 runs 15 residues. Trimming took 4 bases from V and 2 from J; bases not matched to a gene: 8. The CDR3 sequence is CASSLSTGTNYGYTF. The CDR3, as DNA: TGCGCCAGCAGCCTATCGACAGGGACCAACTATGGCTACACCTTC.

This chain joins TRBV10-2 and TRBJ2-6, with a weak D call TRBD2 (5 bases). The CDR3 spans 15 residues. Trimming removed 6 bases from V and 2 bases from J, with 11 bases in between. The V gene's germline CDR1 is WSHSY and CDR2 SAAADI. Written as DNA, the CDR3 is TGCGCCAGCAGGGACTCTGGGACTGGGGCCAACGTCCTGACTTTC. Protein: CASRDSGTGANVLTF.

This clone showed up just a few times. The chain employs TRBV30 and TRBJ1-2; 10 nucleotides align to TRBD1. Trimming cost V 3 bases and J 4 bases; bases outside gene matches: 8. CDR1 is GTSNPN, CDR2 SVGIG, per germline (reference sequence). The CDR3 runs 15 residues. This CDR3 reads CAWSAGDRGAYGYTF. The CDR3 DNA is TGTGCCTGGAGCGCGGGGGACAGGGGAGCCTATGGCTACACCTTC.

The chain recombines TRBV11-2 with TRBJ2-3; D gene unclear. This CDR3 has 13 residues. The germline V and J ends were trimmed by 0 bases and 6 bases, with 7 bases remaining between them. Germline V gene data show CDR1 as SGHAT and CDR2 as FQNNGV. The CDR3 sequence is CASSLDRTDTQYF. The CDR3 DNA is TGTGCCAGCAGCTTAGATCGGACCGATACGCAGTATTTT.

Written as DNA, the CDR3 is TGTGCCAGCAGCTTGTGGCTAGCGGGAATCGCTAGCACAGATACGCAGTATTTT. Amino acid sequence: CASSLWLAGIASTDTQYF. V usage is TRBV7-9 and J usage is TRBJ2-3, with TRBD2 identical over 9 bases. Per germline, CDR1 SEHNR and CDR2 FQNEAQ (reference sequence). The CDR3 contains 18 residues. The V and J ends lost 3 bases and 0 bases, in that order; junction bases with no gene match: 10.

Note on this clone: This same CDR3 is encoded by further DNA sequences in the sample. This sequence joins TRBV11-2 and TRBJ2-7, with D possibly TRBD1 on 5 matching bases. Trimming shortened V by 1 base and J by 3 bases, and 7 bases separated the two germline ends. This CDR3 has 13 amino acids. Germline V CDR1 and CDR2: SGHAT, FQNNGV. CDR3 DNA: TGTGCCAGCAGCTTAGGACAGAGCTACGAGCAGTACTTC. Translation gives CASSLGQSYEQYF.

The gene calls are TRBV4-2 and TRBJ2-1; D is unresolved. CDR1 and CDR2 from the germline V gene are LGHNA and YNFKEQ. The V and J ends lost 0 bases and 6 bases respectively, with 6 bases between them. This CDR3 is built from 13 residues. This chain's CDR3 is CASSQEWGNEQFF. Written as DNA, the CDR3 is TGTGCCAGCAGCCAAGAGTGGGGCAATGAGCAGTTCTTC.

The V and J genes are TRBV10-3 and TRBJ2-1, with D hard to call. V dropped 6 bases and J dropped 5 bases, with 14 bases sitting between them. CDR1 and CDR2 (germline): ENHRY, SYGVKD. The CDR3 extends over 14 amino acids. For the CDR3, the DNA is TGTGCCATCAGCTCAGGCGAGTCCGACAATGAGCAGTTCTTC. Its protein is CAISSGESDNEQFF.

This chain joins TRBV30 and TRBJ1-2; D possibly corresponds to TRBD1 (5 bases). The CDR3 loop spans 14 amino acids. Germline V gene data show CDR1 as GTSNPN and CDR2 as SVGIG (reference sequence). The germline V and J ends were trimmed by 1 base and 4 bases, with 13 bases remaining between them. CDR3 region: CAWSATATFYGYTF. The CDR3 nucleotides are TGTGCCTGGAGTGCGACAGCAACTTTCTATGGCTACACCTTC.

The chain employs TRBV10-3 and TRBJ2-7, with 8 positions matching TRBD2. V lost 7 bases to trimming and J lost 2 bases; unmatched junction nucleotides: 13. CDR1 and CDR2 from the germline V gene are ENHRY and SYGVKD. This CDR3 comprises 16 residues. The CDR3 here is CAIKDAPGLGAYEQYF. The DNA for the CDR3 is TGTGCCATCAAAGACGCTCCGGGACTAGGGGCCTACGAGCAGTACTTC.

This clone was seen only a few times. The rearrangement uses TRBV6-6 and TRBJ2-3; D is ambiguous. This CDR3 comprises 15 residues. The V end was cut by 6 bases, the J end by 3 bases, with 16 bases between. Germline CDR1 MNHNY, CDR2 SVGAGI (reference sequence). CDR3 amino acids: CASSTGPVGTDTQYF. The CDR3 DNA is TGTGCCAGCAGCACCGGACCGGTGGGGACAGATACGCAGTATTTT.

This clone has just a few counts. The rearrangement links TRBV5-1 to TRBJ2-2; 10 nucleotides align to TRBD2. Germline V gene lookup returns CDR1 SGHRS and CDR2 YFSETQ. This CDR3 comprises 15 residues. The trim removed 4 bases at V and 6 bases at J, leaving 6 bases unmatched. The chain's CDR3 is CASSNSGRSSGELFF. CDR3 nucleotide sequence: TGCGCCAGCAGCAATAGCGGGAGGAGTTCCGGGGAGCTGTTTTTT.

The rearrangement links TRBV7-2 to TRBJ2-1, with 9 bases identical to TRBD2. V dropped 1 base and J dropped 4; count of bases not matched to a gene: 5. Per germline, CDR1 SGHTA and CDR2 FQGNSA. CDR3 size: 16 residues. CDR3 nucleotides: TGTGCCAGCAGCTTAGTAGGCGGGAGGGCTTACAATGAGCAGTTCTTC. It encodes CASSLVGGRAYNEQFF.

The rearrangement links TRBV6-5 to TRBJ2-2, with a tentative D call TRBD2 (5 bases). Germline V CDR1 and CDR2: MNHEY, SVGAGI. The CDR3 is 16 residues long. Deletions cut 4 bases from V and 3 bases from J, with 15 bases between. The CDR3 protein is CASSLTFREDTGELFF. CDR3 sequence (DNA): TGTGCCAGCAGTTTAACCTTCCGGGAAGACACCGGGGAGCTGTTTTTT.

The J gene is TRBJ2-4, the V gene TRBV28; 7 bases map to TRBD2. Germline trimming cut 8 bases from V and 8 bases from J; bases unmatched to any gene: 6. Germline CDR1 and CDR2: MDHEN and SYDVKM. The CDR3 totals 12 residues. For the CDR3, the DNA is TGTGCCAGCCGGGGGGTGGCAGACATTCAGTACTTC. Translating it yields CASRGVADIQYF.